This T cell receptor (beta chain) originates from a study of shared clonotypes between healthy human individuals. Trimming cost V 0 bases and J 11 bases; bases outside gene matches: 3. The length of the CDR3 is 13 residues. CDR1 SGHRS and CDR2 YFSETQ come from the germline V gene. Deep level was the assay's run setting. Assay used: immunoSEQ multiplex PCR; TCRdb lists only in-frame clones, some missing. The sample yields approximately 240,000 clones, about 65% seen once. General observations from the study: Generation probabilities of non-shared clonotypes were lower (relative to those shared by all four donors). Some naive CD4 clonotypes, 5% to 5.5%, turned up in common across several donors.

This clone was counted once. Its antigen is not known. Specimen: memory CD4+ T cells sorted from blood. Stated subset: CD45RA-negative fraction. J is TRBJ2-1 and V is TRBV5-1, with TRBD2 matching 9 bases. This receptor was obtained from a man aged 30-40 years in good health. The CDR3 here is CASSLAAGGQQFF. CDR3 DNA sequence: TGCGCCAGCAGCTTGGCGGCGGGAGGGCAGCAGTTCTTC.